The rows below give T cell receptor beta chains drawn from one sample of a study of blood T cell repertoires in COVID-19. Assay: immunoSEQ multiplex PCR; the TCRdb copy retains only in-frame clones and omits some. In the table there are 150,000 to 200,000 clones, 88% of which are singletons. Sequencing input: peripheral blood. The receptors were sampled from a human donor in a cohort sampled during active COVID-19. CDR3s include the opening cysteine and the closing phenylalanine or tryptophan. A D gene is named only where the DNA matches it firmly. The size entry is marked missing in some rows and otherwise reads once, few, many or a size class.

CSASAWGAYEQYF	TGCAGTGCTAGTGCGTGGGGCGCCTACGAGCAGTACTTC	.	TRBJ2-7	.	TRBV20-1
CASSSTGLNTEAFF	TGTGCCAGCAGTTCGACAGGCTTGAACACTGAAGCTTTCTTT	once	TRBJ1-1	.	TRBV6-2/TRBV6-3
CASSPGWGLSVQETQYF	TGTGCCAGCAGCCCGGGGTGGGGTCTCTCAGTCCAAGAGACCCAGTACTTC	.	TRBJ2-5	.	TRBV5-5
CASSFNEGSPLHF	TGTGCCAGCAGTTTTAATGAGGGTTCACCCCTCCACTTT	many	TRBJ1-6	.	TRBV12-3/TRBV12-4
CASSSAPGQGRVRYQPQHF	TGTGCCAGTAGTTCCGCACCGGGACAGGGGCGAGTTCGGTATCAGCCCCAGCATTTT	.	TRBJ1-5	TRBD1	TRBV19
CASSLAGTGINEQFF	TGTGCCAGCAGCTTAGCCGGGACAGGGATTAATGAGCAGTTCTTC	.	TRBJ2-1	TRBD1	TRBV11-3
CASSSPGQGLSSYTF	TGTGCCAGCAGTTCCCCGGGACAGGGGCTGTCGAGCTACACCTTC	.	TRBJ1-2	TRBD1	TRBV28
CASSLVAVATGELFF	TGTGCCAGCAGCTTAGTGGCCGTGGCCACGGGGGAGCTGTTTTTT	.	TRBJ2-2	.	TRBV7-2
CASSPTGVVAQPQHF	TGTGCCAGTAGCCCGACAGGGGTTGTAGCTCAGCCCCAGCATTTT	.	TRBJ1-5	TRBD1	TRBV19
CASSLATGGGSSYEQYF	TGTGCCAGCAGCTTAGCTACTGGCGGGGGAAGCTCCTACGAGCAGTACTTC	.	TRBJ2-7	TRBD2	TRBV11-2
CASSKSGTSGSDTQYF	TGTGCCAGCAGCAAATCCGGGACTTCAGGTTCGGATACGCAGTATTTT	.	TRBJ2-3	.	TRBV5-4
CASSGLEANTGELFF	TGTGCCAGCAGCGGACTGGAGGCGAACACCGGGGAGCTGTTTTTT	.	TRBJ2-2	.	TRBV5-4
CACYGTYGIEQYF	TGTGCCTGCTACGGGACTTACGGGATCGAGCAGTACTTC	.	TRBJ2-7	.	TRBV6-5
CASSLTRVNEELFF	TGTGCCAGCAGCCTGACCAGGGTAAACGAGGAGCTGTTTTTT	once	TRBJ2-2	.	TRBV5-4
CAWSLLRDSNSPLHF	TGTGCCTGGAGCCTACTTAGGGACAGTAATTCACCCCTCCACTTT	.	TRBJ1-6	TRBD1	TRBV30
CASSLFSGTEAFF	TGTGCCAGCAGCTTATTTAGCGGCACTGAAGCTTTCTTT	.	TRBJ1-1	.	TRBV7-2
CASREGQSSYEQYF	TGTGCCAGCAGGGAAGGACAGTCATCCTACGAGCAGTACTTC	.	TRBJ2-7	.	TRBV28
CASSTGHPNEQFF	TGTGCCAGCAGCACCGGACATCCCAATGAGCAGTTCTTC	.	TRBJ2-1	.	TRBV9
CAWSVGEGNSPLHF	TGTGCCTGGAGTGTGGGCGAGGGCAATTCACCCCTCCACTTT	.	TRBJ1-6	.	TRBV30
CASRYSGSTDTQYF	TGTGCCAGTAGGTATAGCGGGAGCACAGATACGCAGTATTTT	.	TRBJ2-3	TRBD2	TRBV19
CASSYRLNTGELFF	TGTGCCAGCAGTTACCGACTGAACACCGGGGAGCTGTTTTTT	once	TRBJ2-2	.	TRBV6-2/TRBV6-3
CASSVDSRGNTIYF	TGTGCCAGCAGCGTCGACTCGCGGGGAAACACCATATATTTT	.	TRBJ1-3	.	TRBV9
CASSQDLRTDTQYF	TGTGCCAGCAGCCAAGATCTCAGAACAGATACGCAGTATTTT	.	TRBJ2-3	.	TRBV14
CASSLSRGLHSPLHF	TGTGCCAGCAGTTTAAGCAGGGGGCTTCATTCACCCCTCCACTTT	.	TRBJ1-6	TRBD1	TRBV27
CASSQEWDSSVTEAFF	TGCGCCAGCAGCCAAGAATGGGACAGTTCGGTTACTGAAGCTTTCTTT	.	TRBJ1-1	TRBD1	TRBV4-3
CASSLEVGGPMVDEQFF	TGTGCCAGCAGCTTAGAGGTGGGAGGGCCAATGGTTGATGAGCAGTTCTTC	.	TRBJ2-1	TRBD2	TRBV7-9
CASSVTGFGEKLFF	TGTGCCAGCAGCGTTACAGGGTTCGGGGAAAAACTGTTTTTT	.	TRBJ1-4	.	TRBV9
CAWSVQGFWPYEQYF	TGTGCCTGGAGTGTACAGGGATTCTGGCCCTACGAGCAGTACTTC	.	TRBJ2-7	.	TRBV30
CASSARDTYTGELFF	TGTGCCAGCAGCGCTCGGGACACCTACACCGGGGAGCTGTTTTTT	.	TRBJ2-2	.	TRBV9
CASSLRGGSDTQYF	TGTGCCAGCAGCTTACGGGGGGGCTCGGATACGCAGTATTTT	.	TRBJ2-3	TRBD2	TRBV11-2